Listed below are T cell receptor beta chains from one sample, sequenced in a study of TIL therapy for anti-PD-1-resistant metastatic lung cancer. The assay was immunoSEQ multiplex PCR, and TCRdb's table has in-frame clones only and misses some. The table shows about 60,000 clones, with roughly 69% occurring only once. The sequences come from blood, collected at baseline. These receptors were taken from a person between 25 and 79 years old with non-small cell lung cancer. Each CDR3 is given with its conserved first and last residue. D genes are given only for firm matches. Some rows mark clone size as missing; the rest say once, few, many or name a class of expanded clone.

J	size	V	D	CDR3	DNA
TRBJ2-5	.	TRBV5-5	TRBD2	CASSQPGTSAYTDQYF	TGTGCCAGCAGCCAGCCCGGGACTAGCGCTTACACAGACCAGTACTTC
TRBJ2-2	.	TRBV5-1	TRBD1	CASYRDRQNTGELFF	TGCGCCAGCTACCGGGACAGACAGAACACCGGGGAGCTGTTTTTT
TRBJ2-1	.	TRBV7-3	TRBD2	CASSLRLAGVSEQFF	TGTGCCAGCAGCTTAAGACTAGCGGGAGTATCTGAGCAGTTCTTC
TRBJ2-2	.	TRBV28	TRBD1	CASSPLQGAGELFF	TGTGCCAGCAGTCCTTTACAGGGGGCCGGGGAGCTGTTTTTT
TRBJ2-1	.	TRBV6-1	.	CASSELYNEQFF	TGTGCCAGCAGTGAACTCTACAATGAGCAGTTCTTC
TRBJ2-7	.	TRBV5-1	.	CASAWAVTYEQYF	TGCGCCAGCGCCTGGGCAGTCACCTACGAGCAGTACTTC
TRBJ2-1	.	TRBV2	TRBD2	CASSEYFSGRGTEQFF	TGTGCCAGCAGTGAATATTTTAGCGGGAGGGGGACTGAGCAGTTCTTC
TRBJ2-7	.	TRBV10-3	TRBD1	CAIRGVDGTANSYEQYF	TGTGCCATCAGGGGCGTAGACGGGACAGCAAACTCCTACGAGCAGTACTTC
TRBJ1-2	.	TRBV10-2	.	CASTPRTQTPYGYTF	TGCGCCAGTACCCCGCGGACGCAGACACCCTATGGCTACACCTTC
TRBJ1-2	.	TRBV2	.	CASSEFLEGDYGYTF	TGTGCCAGCAGTGAATTCCTGGAGGGGGACTATGGCTACACCTTC
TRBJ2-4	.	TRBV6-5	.	CATQISGGNIQYF	TGTGCTACCCAGATAAGCGGCGGGAACATTCAGTACTTC
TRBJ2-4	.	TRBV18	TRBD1	CASSRGQGGPIAKNIQYF	TGTGCCAGCTCACGAGGACAGGGAGGTCCAATAGCCAAAAACATTCAGTACTTC
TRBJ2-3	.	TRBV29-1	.	CSVEGPLAQIGTDTQYF	TGCAGCGTTGAAGGCCCACTAGCACAGATTGGCACAGATACGCAGTATTTT
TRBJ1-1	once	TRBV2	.	CASSSRGTEAFF	TGTGCCAGCAGCTCTAGAGGCACTGAAGCTTTCTTT
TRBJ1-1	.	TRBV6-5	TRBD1	CASRIGTGWTEAFF	TGTGCCAGCAGGATCGGGACAGGGTGGACTGAAGCTTTCTTT
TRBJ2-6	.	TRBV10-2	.	CASSEASSGANVLTF	TGCGCCAGCAGTGAGGCCAGCTCTGGGGCCAACGTCCTGACTTTC
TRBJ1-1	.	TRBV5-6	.	CASSLIRGNTEAFF	TGTGCCAGCAGCTTGATTCGGGGGAACACTGAAGCTTTCTTT
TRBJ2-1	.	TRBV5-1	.	CASSFTESSYNEQFF	TGCGCCAGCAGCTTCACGGAAAGCTCCTACAATGAGCAGTTCTTC
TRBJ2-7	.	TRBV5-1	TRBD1	CASSGTGYGEQYF	TGCGCCAGCAGCGGGACAGGGTATGGGGAGCAGTACTTC
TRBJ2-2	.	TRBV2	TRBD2	CASSSSGGATGELFF	TGTGCCAGCAGTTCTAGCGGGGGGGCGACCGGGGAGCTGTTTTTT
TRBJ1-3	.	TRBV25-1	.	CASSDPGTSGNTIYF	TGTGCCAGCAGTGACCCCGGGACTTCGGGAAACACCATATATTTT
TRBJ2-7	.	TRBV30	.	CAWSRGEQYF	TGTGCCTGGAGCAGGGGCGAGCAGTACTTC
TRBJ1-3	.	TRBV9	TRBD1	CASSVEIGDSRFSGNTIYF	TGTGCCAGCAGCGTTGAGATCGGGGACAGCCGCTTCTCTGGAAACACCATATATTTT